The source of this TCR beta chain is a study of T cells in Graves' hyperthyroidism and ophthalmopathy. TCR beta CDR3 sequences were amplified from RNA transcripts. The TCR CDR3 first-round RT-PCR relied on the HTBI primer set. TCRdb re-called the multiplex PCR reads with MiXCR, one entry per CDR3 protein. The table shows around 340,000 distinct CDR3 sequences, with about 18% occurring only once. This blood was taken when hyperthyroidism was first diagnosed, before any ophthalmopathy symptoms existed. This clonotype showed up just once. Material: blood. This TCR was sampled from a woman aged 30 to 39 with Graves' hyperthyroidism that later progressed to Graves' ophthalmopathy.

The CDR3 loop reads CASSYSSTGGCWGYTF. The CDR3 DNA is TGTGCCAGCAGTTACTCTTCTACAGGGGGCTGTTGGGGCTACACCTTC. This chain links TRBV6-5 with TRBJ1-2, with 9 positions matching TRBD1. Unmatched junction bases numbered 10, after V lost 0 bases and J lost 8 bases. Germline assignment: CDR1 MNHEY and CDR2 SVGAGI. CDR3 length: 16 residues.